The 21 T cell receptor beta chains given below trace back to one sample, sequenced in a study of a mutant IDH1 vaccine in newly diagnosed glioma. Their antigens are not known. Time point reported: week 5, during vaccination. Doses of 300 ug of mutant IDH1 20-mer peptide were given with topical imiquimod. Sequencing used immunoSEQ multiplex PCR; TCRdb keeps in-frame clones, though not all of them. Among under 70,000 clones, 80% to 85% were seen once, and the ten largest hold roughly 3.5%. Sample: PBMCs, taken from a glioma patient whose treatment included an IDH1 peptide vaccine. The receptor set was obtained from a man aged 25 to 45 with glioma.

The chain recombines TRBV28 with TRBJ1-1; D possibly corresponds to TRBD1 (6 bases). The CDR3 is 14 residues long. V gave up 4 bases and J gave up 1 base, with 10 bases separating them. The germline CDR1 and CDR2 sequences are MDHEN and SYDVKM. Written as DNA, the CDR3 is TGTGCCAGCAGTTATACAGGGTGGAACACTGAAGCTTTCTTT. As protein: CASSYTGWNTEAFF.

The table lists this clone with a few counts. The chain recombines TRBV5-4 with TRBJ1-1, with D possibly TRBD1 on 5 matching bases. Germline lookup yields CDR1 SGHNT and CDR2 YYREEE (reference sequence). The germline V and J ends were trimmed by 4 bases and 0 bases, with 13 bases remaining between them. The CDR3 has 15 amino acids. Here the CDR3 DNA reads TGTGCCAGCAGCCCAGCGGGGGGGTTGAACACTGAAGCTTTCTTT. It codes for CASSPAGGLNTEAFF.

This clone turned up a few times. J is TRBJ1-1 and V is TRBV5-3; 9 bases match TRBD1. TRBV5-3 is designated an ORF whose function remains uncertain. The V and J ends lost 4 bases and 3 bases, in that order; junction bases with no gene match: 10. The CDR3 contains 16 residues. CDR3 bases: TGTGCCAGAAGCGTAGCCGGGACAGGGAGGTACACTGAAGCTTTCTTT. Protein sequence: CARSVAGTGRYTEAFF.

The chain joins TRBV19 to TRBJ2-3; TRBD2 agrees at 12 bases. The CDR3 is 15 residues long. V dropped 6 bases and J dropped 8; count of bases not matched to a gene: 9. CDR1 is LNHDA and CDR2 is SQIVND in the germline V gene (reference sequence). For the CDR3, the DNA is TGTGCCAGTAGAACCCTAGCGGGGGGGCCGGGTACGCAGTATTTT. The encoded protein is CASRTLAGGPGTQYF.

The rearrangement joins TRBV11-2 to TRBJ2-7, with a weak D call TRBD2 (5 bases). The CDR3 is made up of 14 amino acids. Trimming took 5 bases from V and 3 from J, leaving 14 bases between them. CDR1 and CDR2 from the germline V gene are SGHAT and FQNNGV. CDR3 residues: CASSLGVRVYEQYF. CDR3 coding DNA: TGTGCCAGCAGCCTAGGAGTGCGGGTCTACGAGCAGTACTTC.

J is TRBJ2-7 and V is TRBV28, with D perhaps TRBD2 (5 bases). Trimming cost V 6 bases and J 2 bases, with 11 bases left between them. CDR1 is MDHEN, CDR2 SYDVKM, per germline. The CDR3 covers 13 residues. The CDR3 region is CASRSRGTYEQYF. The DNA for the CDR3 is TGTGCCAGCAGATCCAGAGGGACCTACGAGCAGTACTTC.

This clone has more than one count but fewer than ten. This chain joins TRBV7-7 and TRBJ2-1; D not certain. The CDR3 has 15 amino acids. Germline CDR1 is SSHAT and CDR2 is FNYEAQ (reference sequence). V was clipped by 1 base and J by 6 bases, with 13 bases between them. CDR3: CASSLEAGTVNEQFF. The DNA of the CDR3 is TGTGCCAGCAGCTTAGAGGCAGGCACGGTCAATGAGCAGTTCTTC.

The chain is built from TRBV12-5 and TRBJ1-1; possibly TRBD1 for D (5 bases). CDR3 length: 17 amino acids. The V gene's germline CDR1 is LGHNT and CDR2 FRNRAP. Trimming shortened V by 6 bases and J by 7 bases, and 27 bases separated the two germline ends. This CDR3 is CASGKIIGTQGTGEAFF. The CDR3 DNA sequence: TGTGCTAGTGGGAAAATAATCGGGACTCAAGGGACCGGTGAAGCTTTCTTT.

The V call is TRBV5-6, the J call TRBJ1-1; weak D call: TRBD1 (5 bases). The CDR3 has 14 amino acids. CDR1 SGHDT and CDR2 YYEEEE come from the germline V gene. V was pared by 3 bases and J by 2 bases, with 11 bases between. This CDR3 reads CASSSRQKNTEAFF. CDR3 DNA sequence: TGTGCCAGCAGCTCAAGACAGAAAAACACTGAAGCTTTCTTT.

The chain carries TRBV5-6 and TRBJ1-1; possibly TRBD1 for D (6 bases). The CDR3 is 14 amino acids. Germline V gene sequence: CDR1 SGHDT, CDR2 YYEEEE. Trimming removed 1 base from V and 5 bases from J, with 12 bases in between. CDR3: CASSLRGAGTEAFF. CDR3 nucleotide sequence: TGTGCCAGCAGCTTGCGGGGGGCAGGTACTGAAGCTTTCTTT. Complete variable domain (other parts from reference TRBV5-6 and TRBJ1-1): DAGVTQSPTHLIKTRGQQVTLRCSPKSGHDTVSWYQQALGQGPQFIFQYYEEEERQRGNFPDRFSGHQFPNYSSELNVNALLLGDSALYLCASSLRGAGTEAFFGQGTRLTVV.

The rearrangement uses TRBV4-1 and TRBJ2-1; 14 bases map to TRBD2. V gave up 2 bases and J gave up 5 bases; unmatched junction bases: 5. Germline CDR1 is MGHRA and CDR2 is YSYEKL. The CDR3 is 17 amino acids. CDR3 in amino acids: CASSQSRLAGGNNEQFF. As DNA, the CDR3 is TGCGCCAGCAGCCAATCAAGACTAGCGGGGGGGAACAATGAGCAGTTCTTC.

The gene calls are TRBV7-9 and TRBJ1-1; 7 bases align to TRBD1. Trimming cost V 4 bases and J 4 bases; bases outside gene matches: 6. Germline V gene data show CDR1 as SEHNR and CDR2 as FQNEAQ (reference sequence). The CDR3 is made up of 14 amino acids. CDR3 residues: CASSYDRVITEAFF. CDR3 coding DNA: TGTGCCAGCAGCTACGACAGGGTGATCACTGAAGCTTTCTTT.

This clone was seen more than once but under ten times. The chain uses TRBV6-5 and TRBJ1-1; 8 nucleotides match TRBD1. CDR3 length equals 15 residues. The J segment lost 6 bases and the V segment lost 5 bases, leaving 11 bases of the junction unmatched. CDR1 MNHEY and CDR2 SVGAGI come from the germline V gene. This CDR3 is CASSVSTGVSAEAFF. The CDR3, as DNA: TGTGCCAGCAGTGTCTCGACAGGGGTGAGCGCTGAAGCTTTCTTT.

The genes are TRBV19 and TRBJ2-6, with unresolved D. Germline V gene data show CDR1 as LNHDA and CDR2 as SQIVND (reference sequence). This CDR3 is 14 amino acids long. Trimming cost V 6 bases and J 0 bases, with 6 bases left between them. The CDR3 spells CASRPGSGANVLTF. DNA of the CDR3: TGTGCCAGTAGACCAGGCTCTGGGGCCAACGTCCTGACTTTC. The complete variable domain, with remaining parts taken from reference TRBV19 and TRBJ2-6, reads DGGITQSPKYLFRKEGQNVTLSCEQNLNHDAMYWYRQDPGQGLRLIYYSQIVNDFQKGDIAEGYSVSREKKESFPLTVTSAQKNPTAFYLCASRPGSGANVLTFGAGSRLTVL.

This clone has only one observation. The gene calls are TRBV18 and TRBJ1-2, with D perhaps TRBD1 (5 bases). The CDR3 is made up of 14 amino acids. V shed 2 bases and J shed 6 bases, with 13 bases lying between them. Germline V CDR1 and CDR2: KGHSH, LQKENI. DNA of the CDR3: TGTGCCAGCTCACCAGAGGGGAGGTTGCATGGCTACACCTTC. It translates to CASSPEGRLHGYTF.

The chain recombines TRBV11-2 with TRBJ1-2, with unresolved D. Trimming removed 4 bases at V and 3 bases at J, with 15 bases between. The CDR3 sequence is 15 residues long. The germline V gene encodes CDR1 SGHAT and CDR2 FQNNGV. The CDR3: CASSSMKTRYYGYTF. The DNA for the CDR3 is TGTGCCAGCAGCTCCATGAAAACCCGTTACTATGGCTACACCTTC.

This clone was seen a single time. This chain connects TRBV7-2 to TRBJ2-7; no clear D. Trimming took off 3 bases at V and 3 bases at J, with 3 bases between the two ends. Germline assignment: CDR1 SGHTA and CDR2 FQGNSA. This CDR3 has 11 amino acids. This CDR3 is CASSFYYEQYF. DNA of the CDR3: TGTGCCAGCAGCTTTTACTACGAGCAGTACTTC. Supplemented by reference TRBV7-2 and TRBJ2-7, the full variable domain reads GAGVSQSPSNKVTEKGKDVELRCDPISGHTALYWYRQSLGQGLEFLIYFQGNSAPDKSGLPSDRFSAERTGGSVSTLTIQRTQQEDSAVYLCASSFYYEQYFGPGTRLTVT.

This chain connects TRBV4-1 to TRBJ2-5; 10 bases align to TRBD1. TRBJ2-7 explains the end of the DNA better; the J call may be wrong. Germline V gene data show CDR1 as MGHRA and CDR2 as YSYEKL. The CDR3 spans 17 residues. The CDR3 loop reads CASSLLPGTGVSYEQYF. The CDR3 DNA reads as TGCGCCAGCAGCCTCCTCCCCGGGACAGGGGTCTCCTACGAGCAGTACTTC.

The chain recombines TRBV29-1 with TRBJ2-1; D unresolved. Germline V lookup: CDR1 SQVTM, CDR2 ANQGSEA. This CDR3 is 13 amino acids long. V shed 3 bases and J shed 3 bases, with 9 bases lying between them. CDR3 DNA: TGCAGCGTTGACAGCCCACTCTACAATGAGCAGTTCTTC. Translation: CSVDSPLYNEQFF.

This clone occurred once. The gene calls are TRBV28 and TRBJ1-1; no clear D gene. Trimming stripped 3 bases from V and 1 base from J, with 12 bases between. The CDR3 totals 15 residues. Per the germline V gene, CDR1 is MDHEN and CDR2 is SYDVKM. CDR3 DNA: TGTGCCAGCAGTTTTCTCGGGTATCGGAACACTGAAGCTTTCTTT. Translation gives CASSFLGYRNTEAFF. The full variable domain, rest sourced from reference TRBV28 and TRBJ1-1, is DVKVTQSSRYLVKRTGEKVFLECVQDMDHENMFWYRQDPGLGLRLIYFSYDVKMKEKGDIPEGYSVSREKKERFSLILESASTNQTSMYLCASSFLGYRNTEAFFGQGTRLTVV.

The gene calls are TRBV9 and TRBJ2-5; 10 bases match TRBD2. The CDR3 runs 15 residues. Trimming cost V 4 bases and J 0 bases; bases outside gene matches: 3. From germline, CDR1 is SGDLS and CDR2 YYNGEE. CDR3 in DNA: TGTGCCAGCAGCACCGGGACTAGCGACCAAGAGACCCAGTACTTC. Its translation is CASSTGTSDQETQYF. Filled out from reference TRBV9 and TRBJ2-5, the complete variable domain reads DSGVTQTPKHLITATGQRVTLRCSPRSGDLSVYWYQQSLDQGLQFLIQYYNGEERAKGNILERFSAQQFPDLHSELNLSSLELGDSALYFCASSTGTSDQETQYFGPGTRLLVL.